One sample yielded the 9 T cell receptor beta chains listed below, sequenced in a study of CD8+ T cells in alopecia areata. The sample's treatment: oral pan-JAK inhibitor, 5-10 mg twice daily. RNA extraction and reverse transcription yielded cDNA as sequencing template. The repertoire was sequenced with immunoSEQ multiplex PCR; TCRdb's copy has only in-frame clones and lacks some. The profile shows 90,000 to 150,000 clones, roughly 58% of them singletons. The sample in question was CD8+ T cells sorted from blood, obtained at week 4, from a patient treated with tofacitinib. The receptors stem from a human donor with alopecia areata.

V gene TRBV27 combines with J gene TRBJ1-6; TRBD1 matches 8 bases. CDR3 size: 14 residues. The germline V gene has CDR1 MNHEY and CDR2 SMNVEV (reference sequence). J was trimmed by 8 bases and V by 5 bases; bases with no gene match: 5. CDR3 bases: TGTGCCAGCAGTCCCGGGACAGGCTATTCACCCCTCCACTTT. It yields the protein CASSPGTGYSPLHF.

J is TRBJ1-2 and V is TRBV5-4, with D perhaps matching TRBD1 (6 bases). CDR1 is SGHNT and CDR2 is YYREEE in the germline V gene (reference sequence). Trimming took 4 bases from V and 3 from J, leaving 10 bases between them. The CDR3 is 13 amino acids. Written as DNA, the CDR3 is TGTGCCAGCAGCCCCAGACAGGACTATGGCTACACCTTC. Translated: CASSPRQDYGYTF.

This clone was observed many times. This chain connects TRBV7-9 to TRBJ1-1; D is possibly TRBD1 (5 bases). Germline CDR1 SEHNR, CDR2 FQNEAQ (reference sequence). Trimming removed 3 bases at V and 0 bases at J, with 17 bases between. This CDR3 region has 17 residues. In DNA form, the CDR3 reads TGTGCCAGCAGCTTGATCGGGTTTGGGGCCATGAACACTGAAGCTTTCTTT. This sequence encodes CASSLIGFGAMNTEAFF.

The genes are TRBV9 and TRBJ1-1; D ambiguous. V shed 4 bases and J shed 1 base, with 14 bases lying between them. This CDR3 has 15 amino acids. Germline assignment: CDR1 SGDLS and CDR2 YYNGEE. CDR3 nucleotides: TGTGCCAGCAGCCCCCAAAGCAGACAGAACACTGAAGCTTTCTTT. It encodes CASSPQSRQNTEAFF.

V is TRBV27 and J is TRBJ2-5; 12 positions agree with TRBD2. V lost 5 bases and J lost 2; bases outside the gene matches: 6. In germline, CDR1 is MNHEY, CDR2 SMNVEV (reference sequence). CDR3 length: 16 amino acids. CDR3 in amino acids: CASSALLAGGQETQYF. CDR3 DNA sequence: TGTGCCAGCAGTGCGCTACTAGCGGGGGGTCAAGAGACCCAGTACTTC.

This chain joins TRBV29-1 and TRBJ1-1, with a weak D call TRBD1 (5 bases). The CDR3 consists of 12 residues. Germline CDR1 is SQVTM and CDR2 is ANQGSEA. Trimming pared 6 bases from V and 0 bases from J, leaving 8 bases between. Here the CDR3 DNA reads TGCAGCGTCCTGGGACTGAACACTGAAGCTTTCTTT. As protein: CSVLGLNTEAFF.

This rearrangement joins TRBV6-1 to TRBJ2-3; tentative D call: TRBD1 (5 bases). The germline V gene encodes CDR1 MNHNS and CDR2 SASEGT. This CDR3 comprises 14 residues. The V gene lost 6 bases and the J gene lost 2 bases, with 12 bases spanning the gap. The CDR3 nucleotides read TGTGCCAGCAGGAGGACAACAGACACAGATACGCAGTATTTT. Translating gives CASRRTTDTDTQYF.

The chain combines TRBV7-8 with TRBJ2-7; D is undetermined. Trimming pared 0 bases from V and 2 bases from J, leaving 11 bases between. CDR1 is SGHVS, CDR2 FQNEAQ, per germline. The CDR3 loop spans 15 amino acids. CDR3 sequence reads: CASSLAVALPYEQYF. CDR3 DNA sequence: TGTGCCAGCAGCTTAGCGGTGGCCCTCCCCTACGAGCAGTACTTC.

This clone appeared a few times. The chain links TRBV29-1 to TRBJ2-1; no definite D call. CDR3 size: 11 residues. Trimming pared 2 bases from V and 5 bases from J, leaving 4 bases between. The germline gives CDR1 SQVTM, CDR2 ANQGSEA. In DNA form, the CDR3 reads TGCAGCGTTGAACTCCACAATGAGCAGTTCTTC. This codes for CSVELHNEQFF.